The TCR beta chain under discussion was sequenced for a study of molecular identifiers for immune sequencing clone quantification. The study's findings and limits: Highly expanded clones may be undercounted when identical TCR molecules share barcodes.

This clonotype qualifies as medium-sized (0.01 to 0.1%). Its matching antigen is unknown. Previously described methods and listed TCR primers were used for bulk TCR libraries. TCRdb ran MiXCR on the PCR reads and lists one entry per CDR3 protein. This table has 10,000 or so distinct CDR3 sequences, roughly 22% appearing once. Germline V gene sequence: CDR1 LGHNT, CDR2 FRNRAP. V dropped 2 bases and J dropped 1; count of bases not matched to a gene: 12. The CDR3 has 20 residues. This sequence joins TRBV12-5 and TRBJ1-5; TRBD1 agrees at 12 bases. Sequencing was performed on naive CD8+ T cells from blood, with Jurkat cell RNA spiked in. Specified subset: FACS-sorted CD8+CD4-CCR7+CD45RA+ naive T cells. This TCR was recovered from a human donor in good health. Some libraries in this study had Jurkat cell RNA spiked in. CDR3 residues: CASGLTLGTGGIVSNQPQHF. CDR3 nucleotide sequence: TGTGCTAGTGGTTTGACACTTGGGACAGGGGGCATCGTCAGCAATCAGCCCCAGCATTTT.